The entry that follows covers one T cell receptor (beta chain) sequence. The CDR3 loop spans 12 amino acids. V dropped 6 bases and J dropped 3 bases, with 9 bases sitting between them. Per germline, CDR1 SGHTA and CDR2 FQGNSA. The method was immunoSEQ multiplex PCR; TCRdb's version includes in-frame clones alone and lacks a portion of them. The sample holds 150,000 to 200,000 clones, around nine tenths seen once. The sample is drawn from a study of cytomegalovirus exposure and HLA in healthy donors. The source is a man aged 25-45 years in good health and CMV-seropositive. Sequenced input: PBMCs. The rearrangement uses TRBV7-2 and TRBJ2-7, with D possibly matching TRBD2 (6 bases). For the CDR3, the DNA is TGTGCCAGCAGATCGGGACTCTACGAGCAGTACTTC. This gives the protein CASRSGLYEQYF.